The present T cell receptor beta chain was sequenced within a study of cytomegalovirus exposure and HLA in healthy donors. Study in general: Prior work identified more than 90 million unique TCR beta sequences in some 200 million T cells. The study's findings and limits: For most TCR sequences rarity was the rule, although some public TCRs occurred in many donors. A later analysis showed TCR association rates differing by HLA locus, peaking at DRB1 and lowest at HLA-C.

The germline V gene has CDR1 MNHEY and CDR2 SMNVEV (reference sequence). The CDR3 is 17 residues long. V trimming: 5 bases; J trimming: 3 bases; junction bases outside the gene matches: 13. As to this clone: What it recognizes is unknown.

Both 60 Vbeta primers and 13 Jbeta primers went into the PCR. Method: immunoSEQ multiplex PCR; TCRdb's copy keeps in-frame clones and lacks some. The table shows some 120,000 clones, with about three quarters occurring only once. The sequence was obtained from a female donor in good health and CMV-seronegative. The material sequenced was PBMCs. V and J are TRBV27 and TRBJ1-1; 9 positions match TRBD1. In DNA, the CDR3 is TGTGCCAGCAGTCCTCACCGGGACAGGGCTACATACACTGAAGCTTTCTTT. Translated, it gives CASSPHRDRATYTEAFF.